Sequencing of this T cell receptor (beta chain) was carried out in a study of blood T cell repertoires in COVID-19. Turning to the study itself: Samples came from the United States, Italy and Spain, spanning acute and convalescent COVID-19.

This CDR3 is 15 amino acids long. Germline CDR1 is MDHEN and CDR2 is SYDVKM. Trimming removed 4 bases at V and 3 bases at J, with 13 bases between. This clone was observed a few times. In the study's own analysis: From reference gene primer amplification, estimates of nucleated cell counts were derived. Sequenced by immunoSEQ multiplex PCR; TCRdb stores in-frame clones only, minus some. The V and J calls and clone size are taken from that table; D and trimming were inferred from the DNA. This table has about 340,000 clones, around 83% appearing once. The clonotype originates from a man aged 25 to 40 with active or convalescent COVID-19. The chain employs TRBV28 and TRBJ2-4; the D gene is possibly TRBD2 (6 bases). The sequenced sample consisted of peripheral blood. The CDR3 loop is CASSYTGGSKNIQYF. The CDR3 DNA sequence: TGTGCCAGCAGTTATACCGGGGGAAGCAAAAACATTCAGTACTTC.